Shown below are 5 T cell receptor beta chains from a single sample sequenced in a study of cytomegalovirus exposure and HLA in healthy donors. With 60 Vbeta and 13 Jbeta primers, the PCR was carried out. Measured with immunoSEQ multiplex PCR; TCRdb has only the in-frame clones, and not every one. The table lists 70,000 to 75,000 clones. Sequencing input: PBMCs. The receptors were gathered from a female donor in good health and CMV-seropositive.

For the CDR3, the DNA is TGTGCCAGCAGTTACCGGGGAGGGAGGGGCAATCAGCCCCAGCATTTT. It specifies CASSYRGGRGNQPQHF. The gene calls are TRBV6-6 and TRBJ1-5; no firm D call. V was trimmed by 2 bases and J by 2 bases, leaving 13 bases between them. The CDR3 has 16 residues. Germline assignment: CDR1 MNHNY and CDR2 SVGAGI (reference sequence).

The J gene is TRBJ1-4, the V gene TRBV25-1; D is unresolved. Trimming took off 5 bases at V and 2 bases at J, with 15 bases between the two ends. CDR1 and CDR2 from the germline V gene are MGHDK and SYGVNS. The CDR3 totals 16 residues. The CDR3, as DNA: TGTGCCAGCAGTCCCTCGAGGGTATCGACTAATGAAAAACTGTTTTTT. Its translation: CASSPSRVSTNEKLFF. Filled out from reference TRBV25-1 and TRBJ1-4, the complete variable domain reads EADIYQTPRYLVIGTGKKITLECSQTMGHDKMYWYQQDPGMELHLIHYSYGVNSTEKGDLSSESTVSRIRTEHFPLTLESARPSHTSQYLCASSPSRVSTNEKLFFGSGTQLSVL.

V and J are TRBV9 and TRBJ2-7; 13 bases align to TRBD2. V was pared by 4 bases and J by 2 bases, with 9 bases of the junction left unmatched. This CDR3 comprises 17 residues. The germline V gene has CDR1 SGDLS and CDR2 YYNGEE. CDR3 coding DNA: TGTGCCAGCAGCCCACACCAAGGACTAGCGGGAGCCTACGAGCAGTACTTC. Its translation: CASSPHQGLAGAYEQYF.

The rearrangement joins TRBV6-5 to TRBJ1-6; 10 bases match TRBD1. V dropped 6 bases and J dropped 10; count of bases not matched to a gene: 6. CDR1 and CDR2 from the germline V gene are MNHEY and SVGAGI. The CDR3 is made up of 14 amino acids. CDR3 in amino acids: CASSPGTGVSPLHF. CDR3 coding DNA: TGTGCCAGCAGCCCAGGGACAGGGGTATCACCCCTCCACTTT.

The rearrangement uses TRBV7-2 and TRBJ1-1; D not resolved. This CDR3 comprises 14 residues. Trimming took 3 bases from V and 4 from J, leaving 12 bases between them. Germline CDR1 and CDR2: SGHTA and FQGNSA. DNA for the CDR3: TGTGCCAGCAGCTTTTCCCTCCGGGGCACTGAAGCTTTCTTT. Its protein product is CASSFSLRGTEAFF.